A selection of T cell receptor beta chains follows, all from one sample in a study of blood T cell repertoires in COVID-19. The table came from immunoSEQ multiplex PCR; TCRdb's copy has only in-frame clones and leaves some out. The sample lists under 200,000 clones; around two thirds were seen once. Sequencing was done on a sample of peripheral blood. These receptors all come from a woman of 80 years or more with acute or convalescent COVID-19. Both conserved end residues are trimmed from each CDR3. The order of the fields is V gene, D gene, CDR3 protein. D genes are given only for firm matches.

V: TRBV28; D: NA; CDR3: ASSGGTGNGYT
V: TRBV5-6; D: NA; CDR3: ASSLRGSDFSPLH
V: TRBV7-9; D: TRBD2; CDR3: ASSLVLGLAGGVQF
V: TRBV28; D: TRBD1; CDR3: ASSSYGASDRAIY
V: TRBV27; D: NA; CDR3: ASSLLNTGELF
V: TRBV5-4; D: NA; CDR3: ASRSDLRTFSLNEQF
V: TRBV19; D: NA; CDR3: ASREKGRDSGYT
V: TRBV29-1; D: NA; CDR3: SVVGVNTEAF
V: TRBV7-2; D: TRBD1; CDR3: ASSLQGQGEFYVTDTQY
V: TRBV6-5; D: NA; CDR3: ASMVEGLDTGELF